This T cell receptor (beta chain) emerged from a study of blood T cell repertoires in COVID-19. Across the study: Whether acute or convalescent, the COVID-19 samples came from the United States, Italy and Spain.

Profiled with immunoSEQ multiplex PCR; TCRdb holds only in-frame clones, not every one. This table holds fewer than 300,000 clones, approximately 86% found once. The CDR3 covers 15 residues. Looked up from germline, CDR1 is SGHTA and CDR2 is FQGNSA. With 2 bases clipped from V and 4 bases from J, the junction kept 6 bases outside the gene matches. The sample holds one count of this clone. The gene calls are TRBV7-2 and TRBJ2-7; 9 bases fit TRBD2. This TCR was sampled from a man aged 35 to 55 who had recovered from COVID-19. The sample comprised peripheral blood. The CDR3, as DNA: TGTGCCAGCAGCTTATCTGCGGGGGGGATGTACGAGCAGTACTTC. This translates into CASSLSAGGMYEQYF.